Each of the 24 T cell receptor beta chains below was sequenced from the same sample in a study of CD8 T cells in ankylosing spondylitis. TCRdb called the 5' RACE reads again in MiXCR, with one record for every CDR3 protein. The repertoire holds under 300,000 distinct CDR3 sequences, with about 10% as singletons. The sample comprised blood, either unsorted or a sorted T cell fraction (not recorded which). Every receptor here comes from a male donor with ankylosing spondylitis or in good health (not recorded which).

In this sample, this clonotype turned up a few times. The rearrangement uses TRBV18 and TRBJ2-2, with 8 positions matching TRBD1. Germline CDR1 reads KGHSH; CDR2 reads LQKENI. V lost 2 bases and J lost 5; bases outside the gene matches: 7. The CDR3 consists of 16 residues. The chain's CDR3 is CASSPGGQGRTGELFF. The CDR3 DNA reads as TGTGCCAGCTCACCAGGTGGACAGGGAAGAACCGGGGAGCTGTTTTTT. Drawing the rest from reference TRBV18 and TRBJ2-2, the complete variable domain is NAGVMQNPRHLVRRRGQEARLRCSPMKGHSHVYWYRQLPEEGLKFMVYLQKENIIDESGMPKERFSAEFPKEGPSILRIQQVVRGDSAAYFCASSPGGQGRTGELFFGEGSRLTVL.

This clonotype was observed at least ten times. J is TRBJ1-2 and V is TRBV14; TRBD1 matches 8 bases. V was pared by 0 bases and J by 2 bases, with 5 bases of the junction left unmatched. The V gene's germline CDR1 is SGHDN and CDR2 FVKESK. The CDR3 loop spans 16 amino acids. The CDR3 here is CASSQDLTGGNYGYTF. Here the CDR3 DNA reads TGTGCCAGCAGCCAAGATCTAACAGGGGGAAACTATGGCTACACCTTC.

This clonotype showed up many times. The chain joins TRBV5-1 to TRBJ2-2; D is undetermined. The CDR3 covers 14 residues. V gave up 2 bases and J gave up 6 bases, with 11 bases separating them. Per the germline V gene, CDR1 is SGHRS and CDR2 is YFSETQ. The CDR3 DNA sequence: TGCGCCAGCAGCTTTATAAGGGATTCCGGGGAGCTGTTTTTT. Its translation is CASSFIRDSGELFF.

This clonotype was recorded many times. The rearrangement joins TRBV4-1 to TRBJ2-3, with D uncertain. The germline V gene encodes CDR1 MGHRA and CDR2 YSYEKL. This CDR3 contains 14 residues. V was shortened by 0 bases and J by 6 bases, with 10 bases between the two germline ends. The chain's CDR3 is CASSQDRSVDTQYF. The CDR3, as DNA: TGCGCCAGCAGCCAAGATAGGAGCGTGGATACGCAGTATTTT.

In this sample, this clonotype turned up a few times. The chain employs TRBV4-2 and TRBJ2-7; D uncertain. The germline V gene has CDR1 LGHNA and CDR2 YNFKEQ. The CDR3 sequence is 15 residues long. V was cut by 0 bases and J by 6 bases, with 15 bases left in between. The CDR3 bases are TGTGCCAGCAGCCAAGATGTTGTGGTAGTACGCGAGCAGTACTTC. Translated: CASSQDVVVVREQYF.

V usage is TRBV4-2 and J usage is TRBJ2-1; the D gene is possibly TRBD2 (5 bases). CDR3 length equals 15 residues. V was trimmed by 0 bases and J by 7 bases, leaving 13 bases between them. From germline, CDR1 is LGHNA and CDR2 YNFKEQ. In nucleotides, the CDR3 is TGTGCCAGCAGCCAAGAGGAGACGGGGTATAATGAGCAGTTCTTC. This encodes CASSQEETGYNEQFF.

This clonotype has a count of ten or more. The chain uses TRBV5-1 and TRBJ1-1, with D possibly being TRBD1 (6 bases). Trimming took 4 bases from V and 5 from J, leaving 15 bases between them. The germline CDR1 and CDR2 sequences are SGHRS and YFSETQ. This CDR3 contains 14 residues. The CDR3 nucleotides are TGCGCCAGCAGCCCAACTTCAGGGGCGACTGAAGCTTTCTTT. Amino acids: CASSPTSGATEAFF.

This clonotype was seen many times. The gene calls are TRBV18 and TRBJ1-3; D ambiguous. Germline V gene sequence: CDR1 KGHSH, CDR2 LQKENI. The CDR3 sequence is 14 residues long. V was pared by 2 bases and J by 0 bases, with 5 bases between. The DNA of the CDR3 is TGTGCCAGCTCACCAGGCTACTCTGGAAACACCATATATTTT. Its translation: CASSPGYSGNTIYF.

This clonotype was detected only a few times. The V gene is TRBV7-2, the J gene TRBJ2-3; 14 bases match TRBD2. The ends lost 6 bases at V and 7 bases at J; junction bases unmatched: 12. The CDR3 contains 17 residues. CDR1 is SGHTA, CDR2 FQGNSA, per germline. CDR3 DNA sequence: TGTGCCAGCAGTTCCCTGACTAGCGGGAGGGCCGTATATACGCAGTATTTT. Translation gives CASSSLTSGRAVYTQYF.

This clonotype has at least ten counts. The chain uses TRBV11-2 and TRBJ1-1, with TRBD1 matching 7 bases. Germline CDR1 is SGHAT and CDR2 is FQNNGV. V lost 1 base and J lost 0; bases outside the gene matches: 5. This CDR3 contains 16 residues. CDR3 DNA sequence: TGTGCCAGCAGCTTAGGAGGGGGCCTTATGAACACTGAAGCTTTCTTT. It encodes CASSLGGGLMNTEAFF.

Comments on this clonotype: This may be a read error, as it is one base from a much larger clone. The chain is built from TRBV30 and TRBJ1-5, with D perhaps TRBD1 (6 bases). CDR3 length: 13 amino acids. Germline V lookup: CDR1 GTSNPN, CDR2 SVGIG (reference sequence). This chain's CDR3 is CAWSSGGNQSQHF. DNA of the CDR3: TGTGCCTGGAGTTCGGGGGGCAATCAGTCCCAGCATTTT.

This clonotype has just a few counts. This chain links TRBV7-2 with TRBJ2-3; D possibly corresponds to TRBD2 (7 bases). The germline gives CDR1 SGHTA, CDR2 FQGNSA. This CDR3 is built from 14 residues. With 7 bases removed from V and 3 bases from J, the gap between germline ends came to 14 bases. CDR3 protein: CASTLGGVTDTQYF. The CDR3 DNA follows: TGTGCCAGCACTCTAGGGGGGGTGACAGATACGCAGTATTTT.

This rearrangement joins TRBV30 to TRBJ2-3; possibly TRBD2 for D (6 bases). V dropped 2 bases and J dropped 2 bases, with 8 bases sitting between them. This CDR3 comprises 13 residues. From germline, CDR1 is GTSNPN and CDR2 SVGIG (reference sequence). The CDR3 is CAWSLANTDTQYF. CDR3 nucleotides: TGTGCCTGGAGTCTAGCGAACACAGATACGCAGTATTTT.

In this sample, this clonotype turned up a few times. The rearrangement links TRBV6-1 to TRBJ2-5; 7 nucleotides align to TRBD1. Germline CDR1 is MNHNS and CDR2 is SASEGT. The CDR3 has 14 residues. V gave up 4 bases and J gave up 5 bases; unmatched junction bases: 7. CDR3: CASSVEGAGETQYF. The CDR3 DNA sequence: TGTGCCAGCAGTGTCGAGGGGGCAGGGGAGACCCAGTACTTC.

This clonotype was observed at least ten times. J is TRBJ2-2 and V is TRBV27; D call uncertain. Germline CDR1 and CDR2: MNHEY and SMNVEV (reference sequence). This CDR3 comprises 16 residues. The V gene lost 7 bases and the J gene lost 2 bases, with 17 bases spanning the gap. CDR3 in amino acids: CASISTARKNTGELFF. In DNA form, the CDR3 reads TGTGCCAGCATATCAACCGCGAGGAAAAACACCGGGGAGCTGTTTTTT.

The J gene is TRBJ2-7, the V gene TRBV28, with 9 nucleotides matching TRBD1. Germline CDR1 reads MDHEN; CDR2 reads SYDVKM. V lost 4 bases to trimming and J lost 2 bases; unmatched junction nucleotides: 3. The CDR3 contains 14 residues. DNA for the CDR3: TGTGCCAGCAGTTGGACAGGGGAGGCCTACGAGCAGTACTTC. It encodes CASSWTGEAYEQYF.

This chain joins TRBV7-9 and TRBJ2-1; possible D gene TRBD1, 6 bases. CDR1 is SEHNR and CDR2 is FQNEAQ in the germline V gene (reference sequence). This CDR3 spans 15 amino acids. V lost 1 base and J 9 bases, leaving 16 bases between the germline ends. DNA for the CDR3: TGTGCCAGCAGCTTAGTGCGCAGGGGCTTGGGTGAGCAGTTCTTC. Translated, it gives CASSLVRRGLGEQFF. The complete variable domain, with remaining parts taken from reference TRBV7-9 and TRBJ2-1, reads DTGVSQNPRHKITKRGQNVTFRCDPISEHNRLYWYRQTLGQGPEFLTYFQNEAQLEKSRLLSDRFSAERPKGSFSTLEIQRTEQGDSAMYLCASSLVRRGLGEQFFGPGTRLTVL.

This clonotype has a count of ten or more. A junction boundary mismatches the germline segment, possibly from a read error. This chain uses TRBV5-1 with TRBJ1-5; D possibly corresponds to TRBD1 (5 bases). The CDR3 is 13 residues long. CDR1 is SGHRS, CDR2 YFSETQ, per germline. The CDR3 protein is CASSFGANQPQHF. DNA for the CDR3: TGTGCCAGCAGCTTTGGGGCCAATCAGCCCCAGCATTTT.

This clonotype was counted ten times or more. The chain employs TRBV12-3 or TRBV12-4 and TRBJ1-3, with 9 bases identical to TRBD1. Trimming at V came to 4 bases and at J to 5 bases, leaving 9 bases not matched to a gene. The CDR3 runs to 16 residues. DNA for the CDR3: TGTGCCAGCAGTTCCGAGGGACAGGGAGGAAGAAACACCATATATTTT. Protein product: CASSSEGQGGRNTIYF.

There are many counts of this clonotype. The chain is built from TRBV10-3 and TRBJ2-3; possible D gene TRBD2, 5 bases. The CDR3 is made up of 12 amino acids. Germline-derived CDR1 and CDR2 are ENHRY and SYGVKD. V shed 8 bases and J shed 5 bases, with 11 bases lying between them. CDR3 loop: CAISREGDTQYF. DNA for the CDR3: TGTGCCATCTCTCGAGAGGGAGATACGCAGTATTTT.

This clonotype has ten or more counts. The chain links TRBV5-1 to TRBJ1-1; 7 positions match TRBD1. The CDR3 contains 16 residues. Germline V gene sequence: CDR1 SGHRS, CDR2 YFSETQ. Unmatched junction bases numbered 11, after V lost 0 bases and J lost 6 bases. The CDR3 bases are TGCGCCAGCAGCTTGGAAGAGGCCAGGGGGGTCGCTGAAGCTTTCTTT. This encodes CASSLEEARGVAEAFF.

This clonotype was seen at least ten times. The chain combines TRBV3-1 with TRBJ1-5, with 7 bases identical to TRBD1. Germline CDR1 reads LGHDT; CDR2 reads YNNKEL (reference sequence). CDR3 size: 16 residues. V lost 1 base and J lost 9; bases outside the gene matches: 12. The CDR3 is CASSQGLGGPNRPQHF. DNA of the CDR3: TGTGCCAGCAGCCAAGGGTTAGGGGGCCCGAATAGGCCCCAGCATTTT.

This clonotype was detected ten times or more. The CDR3 loop is CAWRLEGRSTDTQYF. The CDR3 nucleotides are TGTGCCTGGAGATTAGAGGGCAGAAGCACAGATACGCAGTATTTT. The gene calls are TRBV30 and TRBJ2-3; weak D call: TRBD2 (5 bases). This CDR3 spans 15 amino acids. Trimming pared 3 bases from V and 0 bases from J, leaving 13 bases between. Germline lookup yields CDR1 GTSNPN and CDR2 SVGIG (reference sequence).

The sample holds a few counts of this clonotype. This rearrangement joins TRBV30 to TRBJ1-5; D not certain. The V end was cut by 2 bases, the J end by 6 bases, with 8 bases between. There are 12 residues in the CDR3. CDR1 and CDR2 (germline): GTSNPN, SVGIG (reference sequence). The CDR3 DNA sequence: TGTGCCTGGAGTCTGACGGGTCAGCCCCAGCATTTT. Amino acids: CAWSLTGQPQHF.